The 18 T cell receptor beta chains below were found in one sample sequenced in a study of Ad26.COV2.S vaccination and SARS-CoV-2 variants. The assay was immunoSEQ multiplex PCR, and TCRdb's table has in-frame clones only and misses some. Altogether about 350,000 clones are present, about 92% being singletons, with the ten largest covering about 3.8%. The sample was peripheral blood, taken after recovery from COVID-19. Receptor source: a human donor who had recovered from COVID-19.

The CDR3: CASSFSGQGANGYTF. CDR3 nucleotide sequence: TGTGCCAGCAGCTTCTCCGGACAGGGGGCAAATGGCTACACCTTC. This chain joins TRBV7-9 and TRBJ1-2; 11 bases map to TRBD1. Germline V CDR1 and CDR2: SEHNR, FQNEAQ (reference sequence). This CDR3 region has 15 residues. V gave up 3 bases and J gave up 6 bases; unmatched junction bases: 6.

This clone occurred a few times. V and J are TRBV4-1 and TRBJ1-3; no clear D gene. CDR1 is MGHRA, CDR2 YSYEKL, per germline. The germline V and J ends were trimmed by 2 bases and 0 bases, with 8 bases remaining between them. The CDR3 is 15 amino acids. DNA for the CDR3: TGCGCCAGCAGCCAACCGACGGCCTCTGGAAACACCATATATTTT. This gives the protein CASSQPTASGNTIYF.

The rearrangement joins TRBV4-2 to TRBJ2-7, with TRBD2 identical over 9 bases. CDR1 is LGHNA and CDR2 is YNFKEQ in the germline V gene. The CDR3 has 18 amino acids. With 1 base clipped from V and 4 bases from J, the junction kept 14 bases outside the gene matches. The CDR3 nucleotides are TGTGCCAGCAGCCAAGCTCACCACCCGACTAGCGGTGGTTACGAGCAGTACTTC. Translated, it gives CASSQAHHPTSGGYEQYF.

The genes are TRBV7-2 and TRBJ1-2; 10 bases line up with TRBD1. V lost 3 bases, J lost 8 bases, and 3 bases stayed unmatched. This CDR3 has 13 residues. The germline V gene has CDR1 SGHTA and CDR2 FQGNSA. The CDR3 loop is CASSLGQGYGYTF. The CDR3 DNA reads as TGTGCCAGCAGCTTGGGACAGGGGTACGGCTACACCTTC.

V and J are TRBV19 and TRBJ1-2; D unclear. Trimming left V 6 bases short and J 1 base short, with 18 bases between. This CDR3 comprises 16 residues. The V gene's germline CDR1 is LNHDA and CDR2 SQIVND (reference sequence). The CDR3 spells CASSLQVDRINYGYTF. The CDR3 DNA sequence: TGTGCCAGTAGCCTTCAGGTGGACCGCATTAACTATGGCTACACCTTC.

The rearrangement uses TRBV11-2 and TRBJ2-7; the D gene is possibly TRBD1 (5 bases). V lost 4 bases and J lost 0, with 16 bases in between. Germline-derived CDR1 and CDR2 are SGHAT and FQNNGV. The CDR3 has 16 amino acids. The CDR3: CASSSQGGSYSYEQYF. The CDR3 coding sequence is TGTGCCAGCAGCTCTCAGGGCGGCTCCTACTCCTACGAGCAGTACTTC.

V gene TRBV9 combines with J gene TRBJ2-7; 7 bases map to TRBD1. Germline lookup yields CDR1 SGDLS and CDR2 YYNGEE. J lost 3 bases, V lost 3 bases, and 12 bases had no gene match. There are 16 residues in the CDR3. The CDR3 sequence: CASSATTGTAYYEQYF. The CDR3 region has the DNA TGTGCCAGCAGCGCAACGACCGGGACAGCCTACTACGAGCAGTACTTC.

This sequence joins TRBV5-6 and TRBJ1-6, with D uncertain. Per germline, CDR1 SGHDT and CDR2 YYEEEE. Deletions cut 3 bases from V and 13 bases from J, with 8 bases between. The CDR3 runs 11 residues. The CDR3 coding sequence is TGTGCCAGCAGCTCCCCGGGGCCCCTCCACTTT. Protein: CASSSPGPLHF.

The V gene is TRBV19, the J gene TRBJ2-7, with D hard to call. The V and J ends lost 1 base and 2 bases respectively, with 12 bases between them. The length of the CDR3 is 15 residues. Germline CDR1 reads LNHDA; CDR2 reads SQIVND (reference sequence). This CDR3 is CASSIALSSTYEQYF. The CDR3 DNA follows: TGTGCCAGTAGTATAGCTTTAAGTAGCACCTACGAGCAGTACTTC.

The V call is TRBV12-3 or TRBV12-4, the J call TRBJ1-5; D perhaps matches TRBD1 (5 bases). The CDR3 totals 13 residues. Trimming took 7 bases from V and 7 from J, leaving 14 bases between them. Here the CDR3 DNA reads TGTGCCAGCACCCCGGGGGGGGGACAGCCCCAGCATTTT. It translates to CASTPGGGQPQHF.

V usage is TRBV1 and J usage is TRBJ2-5; the tabulated D call, TRBD2, remains unverified against the DNA. TRBV1 is tagged as a pseudogene. This CDR3 has 17 amino acids. The CDR3 region is CTSSLAPLAGGQETQYF. The DNA for the CDR3 is TGCACCAGCAGCCTGGCCCCACTAGCGGGGGGACAAGAGACCCAGTACTTC.

The rearrangement links TRBV13 to TRBJ2-6, with D possibly TRBD2 on 6 matching bases. Trimming left V 5 bases short and J 1 base short, with 12 bases between. The germline V gene encodes CDR1 PRHDT and CDR2 FYEKMQ (reference sequence). CDR3 size: 16 residues. The CDR3, as DNA: TGTGCCAGCAGCCATAACCGGGAGTCTGGGGCCAACGTCCTGACTTTC. Translated: CASSHNRESGANVLTF.

The chain links TRBV6-2 or TRBV6-3 to TRBJ2-7; weak D call: TRBD2 (6 bases). CDR3 size: 17 residues. V was cut by 4 bases and J by 0 bases, with 19 bases left in between. CDR1 is MNHEY, CDR2 SVGEGT, per germline. CDR3 bases: TGTGCCAGCAGTTTCTCCAGGACGGGACTTAGCTCCTACGAGCAGTACTTC. Its translation is CASSFSRTGLSSYEQYF.

The chain has TRBV19 and TRBJ2-3; D is undetermined. The CDR3 contains 14 residues. V shed 3 bases and J shed 6 bases, with 13 bases lying between them. Germline-derived CDR1 and CDR2 are LNHDA and SQIVND (reference sequence). CDR3 nucleotide sequence: TGTGCCAGTAGTATTGCCCCCAGTTTTGATACGCAGTATTTT. Encoded protein: CASSIAPSFDTQYF.

V gene TRBV20-1 combines with J gene TRBJ2-1; a possible D gene is TRBD2 (6 bases). The CDR3 length is 13 residues. V gave up 3 bases and J gave up 7 bases, with 13 bases separating them. CDR1 and CDR2 from the germline V gene are DFQATT and SNEGSKA (reference sequence). The CDR3 reads CSASPIGGNEQFF. As DNA, the CDR3 is TGCAGTGCTAGTCCTATAGGAGGGAATGAGCAGTTCTTC.

V gene TRBV7-2 combines with J gene TRBJ2-1; D is possibly TRBD1 or TRBD2 (5 bases each). Per the germline V gene, CDR1 is SGHTA and CDR2 is FQGNSA. The CDR3 extends over 14 amino acids. V lost 3 bases to trimming and J lost 4 bases, with 10 bases between them. The CDR3 here is CASSFTEGYNEQFF. In DNA, the CDR3 is TGTGCCAGCAGCTTTACCGAGGGGTACAATGAGCAGTTCTTC.

The rearrangement uses TRBV10-2 and TRBJ1-4, with D uncertain. Per germline, CDR1 WSHSY and CDR2 SAAADI. Trimming took 2 bases from V and 8 from J, leaving 15 bases between them. This CDR3 is 15 amino acids long. The CDR3 DNA reads TGCGCCAGCAGTGAGGTGGTGGCTGCGGGAGAAAAACTGTTTTTT. Translating it yields CASSEVVAAGEKLFF.

J is TRBJ1-6 and V is TRBV6-6, with D possibly being TRBD1 (5 bases). Germline V gives CDR1 MNHNY, CDR2 SVGAGI (reference sequence). Trimming removed 8 bases at V and 9 bases at J, with 14 bases between. The CDR3 runs to 13 residues. The CDR3 sequence: CASGGRGGSPLHF. CDR3 DNA: TGTGCCAGCGGGGGTAGAGGCGGTTCACCCCTCCACTTT.